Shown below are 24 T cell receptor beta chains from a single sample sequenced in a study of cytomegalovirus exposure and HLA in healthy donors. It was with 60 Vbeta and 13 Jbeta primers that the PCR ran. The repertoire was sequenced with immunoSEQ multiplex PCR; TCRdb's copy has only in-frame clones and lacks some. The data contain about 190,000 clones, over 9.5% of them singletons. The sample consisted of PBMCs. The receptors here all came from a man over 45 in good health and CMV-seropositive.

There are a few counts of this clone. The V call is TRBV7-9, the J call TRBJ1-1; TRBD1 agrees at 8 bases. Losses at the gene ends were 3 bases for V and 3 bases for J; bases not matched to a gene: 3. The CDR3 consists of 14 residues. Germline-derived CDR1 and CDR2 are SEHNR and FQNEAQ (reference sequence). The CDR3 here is CASSFLQGDTEAFF. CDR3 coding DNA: TGTGCCAGCAGCTTTTTACAGGGGGACACTGAAGCTTTCTTT. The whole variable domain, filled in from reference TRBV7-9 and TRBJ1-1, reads DTGVSQNPRHKITKRGQNVTFRCDPISEHNRLYWYRQTLGQGPEFLTYFQNEAQLEKSRLLSDRFSAERPKGSFSTLEIQRTEQGDSAMYLCASSFLQGDTEAFFGQGTRLTVV.

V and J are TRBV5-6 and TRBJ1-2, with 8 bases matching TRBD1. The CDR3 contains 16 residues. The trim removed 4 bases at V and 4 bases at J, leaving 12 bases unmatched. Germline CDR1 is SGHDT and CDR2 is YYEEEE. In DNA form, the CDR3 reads TGTGCCAGCAGCCGCGGGACAGGAGGCTTATTCTATGGCTACACCTTC. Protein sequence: CASSRGTGGLFYGYTF.

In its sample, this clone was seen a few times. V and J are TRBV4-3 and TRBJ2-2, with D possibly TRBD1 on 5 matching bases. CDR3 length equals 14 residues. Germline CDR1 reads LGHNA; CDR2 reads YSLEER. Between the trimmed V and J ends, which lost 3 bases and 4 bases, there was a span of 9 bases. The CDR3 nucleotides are TGCGCCAGCAGCCAGGGGCCGGGCACCGGGGAGCTGTTTTTT. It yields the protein CASSQGPGTGELFF.

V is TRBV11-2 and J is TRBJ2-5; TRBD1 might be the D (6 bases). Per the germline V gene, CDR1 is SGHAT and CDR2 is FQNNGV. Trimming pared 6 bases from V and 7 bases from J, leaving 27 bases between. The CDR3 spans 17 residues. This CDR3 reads CASSWTLGKSPGATQYF. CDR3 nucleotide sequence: TGTGCCAGCAGTTGGACGTTGGGAAAATCCCCAGGGGCGACCCAGTACTTC.

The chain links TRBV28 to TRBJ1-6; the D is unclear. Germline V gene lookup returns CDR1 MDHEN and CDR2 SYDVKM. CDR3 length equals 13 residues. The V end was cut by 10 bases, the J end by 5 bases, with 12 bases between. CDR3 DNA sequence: TGTGCCACTTCGATCGGGAATAATTCACCCCTCCACTTT. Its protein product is CATSIGNNSPLHF.

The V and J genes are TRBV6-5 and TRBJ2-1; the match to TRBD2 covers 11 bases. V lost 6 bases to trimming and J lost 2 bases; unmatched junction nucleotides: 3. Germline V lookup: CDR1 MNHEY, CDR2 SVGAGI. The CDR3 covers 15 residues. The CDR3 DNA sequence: TGTGCCAGCAGATTAGCGGGGGGGCCCTACAATGAGCAGTTCTTC. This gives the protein CASRLAGGPYNEQFF.

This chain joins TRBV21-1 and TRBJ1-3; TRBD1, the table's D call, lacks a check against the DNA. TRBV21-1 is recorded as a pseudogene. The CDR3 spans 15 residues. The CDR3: CASTPRRGSGNTIYF. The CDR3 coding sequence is TGTGCCAGCACCCCAAGAAGGGGAAGTGGAAACACCATATATTTT.

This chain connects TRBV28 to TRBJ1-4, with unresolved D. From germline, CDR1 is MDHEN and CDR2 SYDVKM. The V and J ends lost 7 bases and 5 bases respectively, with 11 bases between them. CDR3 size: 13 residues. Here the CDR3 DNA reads TGTGCCAGCACAGACTCCCCCAATGAAAAACTGTTTTTT. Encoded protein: CASTDSPNEKLFF.

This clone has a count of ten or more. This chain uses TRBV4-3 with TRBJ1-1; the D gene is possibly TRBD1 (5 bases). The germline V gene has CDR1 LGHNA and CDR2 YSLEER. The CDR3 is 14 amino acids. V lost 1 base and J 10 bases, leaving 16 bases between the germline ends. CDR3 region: CASSQAPGGFGAFF. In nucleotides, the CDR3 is TGCGCCAGCAGCCAAGCACCGGGGGGGTTTGGAGCTTTCTTT.

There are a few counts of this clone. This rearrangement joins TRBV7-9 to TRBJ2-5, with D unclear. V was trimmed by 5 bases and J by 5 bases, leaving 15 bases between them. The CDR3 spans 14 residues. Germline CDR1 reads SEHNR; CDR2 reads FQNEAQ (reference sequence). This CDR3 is CASSPLGEAETQYF. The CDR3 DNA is TGTGCCAGCAGCCCGCTTGGCGAGGCGGAGACCCAGTACTTC. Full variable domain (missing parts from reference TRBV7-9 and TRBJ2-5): DTGVSQNPRHKITKRGQNVTFRCDPISEHNRLYWYRQTLGQGPEFLTYFQNEAQLEKSRLLSDRFSAERPKGSFSTLEIQRTEQGDSAMYLCASSPLGEAETQYFGPGTRLLVL.

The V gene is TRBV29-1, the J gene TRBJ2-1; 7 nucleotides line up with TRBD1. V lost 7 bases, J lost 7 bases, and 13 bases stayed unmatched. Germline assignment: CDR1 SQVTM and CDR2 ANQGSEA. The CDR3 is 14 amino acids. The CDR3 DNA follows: TGCAGCGGCGAGGTGGGACACAGGGGTAATGAGCAGTTCTTC. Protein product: CSGEVGHRGNEQFF.

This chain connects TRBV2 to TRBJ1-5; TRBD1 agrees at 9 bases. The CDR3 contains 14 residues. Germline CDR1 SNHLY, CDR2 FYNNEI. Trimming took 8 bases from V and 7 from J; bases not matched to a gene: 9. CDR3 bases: TGTGCCAGCCGACTGGGGACAGGGTACCAGCCCCAGCATTTT. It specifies CASRLGTGYQPQHF.

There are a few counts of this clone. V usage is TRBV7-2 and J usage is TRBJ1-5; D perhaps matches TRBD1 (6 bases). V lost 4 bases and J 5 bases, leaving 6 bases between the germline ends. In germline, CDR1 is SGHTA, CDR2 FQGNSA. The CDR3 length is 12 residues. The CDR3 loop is CASSYRDQPQHF. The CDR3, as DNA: TGTGCCAGCAGCTACAGGGATCAGCCCCAGCATTTT.

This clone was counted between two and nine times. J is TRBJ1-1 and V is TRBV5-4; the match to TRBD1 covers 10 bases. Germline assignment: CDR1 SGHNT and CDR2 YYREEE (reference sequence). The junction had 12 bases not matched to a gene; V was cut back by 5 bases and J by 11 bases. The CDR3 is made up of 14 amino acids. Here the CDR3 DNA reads TGTGCCAGCAGTTACCGGGACAGGGGATCTGGGGCTTTCTTT. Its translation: CASSYRDRGSGAFF.

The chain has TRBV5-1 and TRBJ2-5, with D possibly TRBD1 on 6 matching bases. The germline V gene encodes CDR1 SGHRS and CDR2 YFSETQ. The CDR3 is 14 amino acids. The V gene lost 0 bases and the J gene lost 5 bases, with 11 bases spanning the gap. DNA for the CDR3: TGCGCCAGCAGCTTGGTTGGGGGCCCGGAGACCCAGTACTTC. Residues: CASSLVGGPETQYF.

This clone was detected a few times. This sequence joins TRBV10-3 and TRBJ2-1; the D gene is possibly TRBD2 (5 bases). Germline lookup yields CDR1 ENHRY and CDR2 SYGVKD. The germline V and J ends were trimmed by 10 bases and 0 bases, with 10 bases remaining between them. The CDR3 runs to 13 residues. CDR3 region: CATGGYSYNEQFF. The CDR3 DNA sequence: TGTGCCACCGGCGGGTACTCCTACAATGAGCAGTTCTTC.

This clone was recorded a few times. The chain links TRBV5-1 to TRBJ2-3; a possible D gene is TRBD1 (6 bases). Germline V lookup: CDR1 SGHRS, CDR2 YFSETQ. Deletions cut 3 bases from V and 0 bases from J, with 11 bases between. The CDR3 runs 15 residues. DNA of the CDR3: TGCGCCAGCAGCTCGGGACACACTAGCACAGATACGCAGTATTTT. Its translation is CASSSGHTSTDTQYF.

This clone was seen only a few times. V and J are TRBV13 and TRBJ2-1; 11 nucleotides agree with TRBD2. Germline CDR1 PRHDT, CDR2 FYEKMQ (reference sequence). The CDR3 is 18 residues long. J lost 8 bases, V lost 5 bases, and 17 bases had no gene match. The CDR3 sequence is CASSPDRTSGGQGDEQFF. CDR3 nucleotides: TGTGCCAGCAGCCCCGACCGAACTAGCGGGGGTCAAGGTGATGAGCAGTTCTTC. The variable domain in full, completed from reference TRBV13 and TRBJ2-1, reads AAGVIQSPRHLIKEKRETATLKCYPIPRHDTVYWYQQGPGQDPQFLISFYEKMQSDKGSIPDRFSAQQFSDYHSELNMSSLELGDSALYFCASSPDRTSGGQGDEQFFGPGTRLTVL.

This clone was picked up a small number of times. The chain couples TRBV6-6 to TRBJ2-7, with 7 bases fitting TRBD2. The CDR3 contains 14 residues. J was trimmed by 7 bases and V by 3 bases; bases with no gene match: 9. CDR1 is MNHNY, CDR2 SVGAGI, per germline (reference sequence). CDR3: CASSYGGGRWEQYV. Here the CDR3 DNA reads TGTGCCAGCAGTTATGGCGGGGGACGTTGGGAGCAGTACGTC.

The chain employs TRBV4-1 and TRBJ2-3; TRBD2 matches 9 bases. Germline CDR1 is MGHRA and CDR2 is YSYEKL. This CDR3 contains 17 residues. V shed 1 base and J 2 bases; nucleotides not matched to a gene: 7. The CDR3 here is CASSQVTQRGVTDTQYF. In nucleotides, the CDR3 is TGCGCCAGCAGCCAAGTAACCCAGCGGGGGGTCACAGATACGCAGTATTTT.

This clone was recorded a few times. The CDR3: CASSEGTHSGYTF. In DNA, the CDR3 is TGCGCCAGCAGCGAAGGGACACACTCTGGCTACACCTTC. This chain joins TRBV5-1 and TRBJ1-2, with D possibly matching TRBD1 (6 bases). Germline CDR1 reads SGHRS; CDR2 reads YFSETQ. The CDR3 consists of 13 residues. With 4 bases removed from V and 7 bases from J, the gap between germline ends came to 14 bases.

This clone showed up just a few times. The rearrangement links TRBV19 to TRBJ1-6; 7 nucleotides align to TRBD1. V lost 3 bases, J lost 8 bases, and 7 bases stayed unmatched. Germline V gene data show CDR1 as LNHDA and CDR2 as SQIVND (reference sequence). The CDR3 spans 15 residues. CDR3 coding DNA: TGTGCCAGTAGTATCTCACAGGGGACCTATTCACCCCTCCACTTT. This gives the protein CASSISQGTYSPLHF.

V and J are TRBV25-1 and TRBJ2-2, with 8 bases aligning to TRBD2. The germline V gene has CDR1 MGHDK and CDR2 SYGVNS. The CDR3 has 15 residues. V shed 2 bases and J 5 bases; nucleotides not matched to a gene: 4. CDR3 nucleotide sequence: TGTGCCAGCAGTGAAAGCGGGGGAGGGACCGGGGAGCTGTTTTTT. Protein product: CASSESGGGTGELFF.

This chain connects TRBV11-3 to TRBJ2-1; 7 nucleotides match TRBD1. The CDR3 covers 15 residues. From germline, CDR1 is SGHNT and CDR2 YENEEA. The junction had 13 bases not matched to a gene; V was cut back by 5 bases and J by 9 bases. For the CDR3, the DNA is TGTGCCAGCAGCCCTAGGACAGGAGAACGCGCTGAGCAGTTCTTC. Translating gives CASSPRTGERAEQFF.